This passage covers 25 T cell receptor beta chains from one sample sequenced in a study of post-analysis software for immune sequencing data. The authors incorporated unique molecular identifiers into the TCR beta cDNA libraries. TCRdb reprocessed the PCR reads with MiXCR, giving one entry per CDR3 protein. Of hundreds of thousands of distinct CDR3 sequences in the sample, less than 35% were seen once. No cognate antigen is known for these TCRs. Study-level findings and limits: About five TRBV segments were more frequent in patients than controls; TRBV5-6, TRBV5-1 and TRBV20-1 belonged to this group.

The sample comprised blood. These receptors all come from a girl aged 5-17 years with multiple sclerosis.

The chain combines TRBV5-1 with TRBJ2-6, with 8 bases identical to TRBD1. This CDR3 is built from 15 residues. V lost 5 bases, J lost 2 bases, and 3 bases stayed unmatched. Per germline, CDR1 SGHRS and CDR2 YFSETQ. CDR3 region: CASRRTGTGANVLTF. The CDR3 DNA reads TGCGCCAGCAGAAGGACAGGGACTGGGGCCAACGTCCTGACTTTC.

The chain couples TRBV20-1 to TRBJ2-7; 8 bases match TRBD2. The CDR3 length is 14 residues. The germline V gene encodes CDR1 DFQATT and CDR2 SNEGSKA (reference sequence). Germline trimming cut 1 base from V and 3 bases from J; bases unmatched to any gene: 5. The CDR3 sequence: CSARATSVDYEQYF. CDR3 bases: TGCAGTGCTAGAGCGACTAGCGTAGACTACGAGCAGTACTTC.

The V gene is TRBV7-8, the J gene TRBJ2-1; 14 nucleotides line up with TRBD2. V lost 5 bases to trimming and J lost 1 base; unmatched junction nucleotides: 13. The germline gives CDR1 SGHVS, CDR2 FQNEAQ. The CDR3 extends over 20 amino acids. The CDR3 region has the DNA TGTGCCAGCAGCATCAGATGGACTAGCGGGGGGCTGGGGTCCTACAATGAGCAGTTCTTC. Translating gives CASSIRWTSGGLGSYNEQFF.

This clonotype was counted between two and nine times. In DNA, the CDR3 is TGCAGTGCCCAGACAGCCACCTACGAGCAGTACTTC. It encodes CSAQTATYEQYF. This chain uses TRBV20-1 with TRBJ2-7; a weak D match, TRBD1 (5 bases). The V gene's germline CDR1 is DFQATT and CDR2 SNEGSKA (reference sequence). This CDR3 is 12 amino acids long. V lost 6 bases, J lost 2 bases, and 11 bases lay in between.

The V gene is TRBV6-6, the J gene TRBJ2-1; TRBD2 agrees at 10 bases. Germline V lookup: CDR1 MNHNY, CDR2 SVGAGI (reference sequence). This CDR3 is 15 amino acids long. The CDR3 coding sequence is TGTGCAGGCGGGGGCGCAGCGGGAGGGCCAGGTGAGCAGTTCTTC. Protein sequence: CAGGGAAGGPGEQFF.

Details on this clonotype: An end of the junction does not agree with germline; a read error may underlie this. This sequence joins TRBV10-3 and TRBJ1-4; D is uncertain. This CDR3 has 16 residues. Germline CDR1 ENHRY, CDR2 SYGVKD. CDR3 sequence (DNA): TGTGCCATCAGTAAGTCGTTGGCGGGGAAGAATGAAAAACTGTTTTTT. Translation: CAISKSLAGKNEKLFF.

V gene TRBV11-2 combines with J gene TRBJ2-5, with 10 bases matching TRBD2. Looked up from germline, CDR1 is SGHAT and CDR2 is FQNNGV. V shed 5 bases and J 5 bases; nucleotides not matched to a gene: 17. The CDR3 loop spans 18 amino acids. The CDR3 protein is CASSPGGGTSVVGETQYF. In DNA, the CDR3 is TGTGCCAGCAGCCCGGGTGGAGGGACTAGCGTTGTTGGCGAGACCCAGTACTTC.

The CDR3 DNA reads TGTGCCAGCAGTGTAAGGGACAGGGGGCTGGAGGAGACCCAGTACTTC. As protein: CASSVRDRGLEETQYF. The V and J genes are TRBV25-1 and TRBJ2-5; TRBD1 matches 12 bases. This CDR3 is 16 amino acids long. The trim removed 4 bases at V and 5 bases at J, leaving 8 bases unmatched. CDR1 is MGHDK and CDR2 is SYGVNS in the germline V gene.

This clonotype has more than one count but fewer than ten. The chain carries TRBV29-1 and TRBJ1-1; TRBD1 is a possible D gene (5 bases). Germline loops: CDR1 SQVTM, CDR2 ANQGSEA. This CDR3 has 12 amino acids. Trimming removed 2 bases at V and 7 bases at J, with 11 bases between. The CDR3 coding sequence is TGCAGCGTTGAAAAAGGGGTTTATGAAGCTTTCTTT. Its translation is CSVEKGVYEAFF.

The CDR3 DNA sequence: TGTGCCAGCAGCACGACAGGGGGCGCATTTCAGCCCCAGCATTTT. Residues: CASSTTGGAFQPQHF. The chain combines TRBV7-8 with TRBJ1-5; 10 positions agree with TRBD1. V lost 5 bases, J lost 6 bases, and 7 bases stayed unmatched. Looked up from germline, CDR1 is SGHVS and CDR2 is FQNEAQ. The CDR3 runs 15 residues.

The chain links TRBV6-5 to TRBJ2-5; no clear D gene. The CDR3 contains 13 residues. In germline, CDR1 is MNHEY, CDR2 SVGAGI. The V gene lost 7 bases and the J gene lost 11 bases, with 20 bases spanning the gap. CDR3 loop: CASMPVYYNEQYF. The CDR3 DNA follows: TGTGCCAGCATGCCAGTGTACTACAATGAGCAGTACTTC.

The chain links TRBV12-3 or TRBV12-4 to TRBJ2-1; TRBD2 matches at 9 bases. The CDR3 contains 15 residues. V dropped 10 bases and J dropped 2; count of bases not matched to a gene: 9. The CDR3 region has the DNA TGTGCCACCAACACGGGGACTAGCCCCTACAATGAGCAGTTCTTC. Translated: CATNTGTSPYNEQFF.

The CDR3: CASSPITETQYF. DNA of the CDR3: TGTGCCAGCAGCCCGATCACTGAGACCCAGTACTTC. This sequence joins TRBV5-5 and TRBJ2-5; D ambiguous. V lost 4 bases and J lost 5, with 9 bases in between. The CDR3 runs 12 residues. The germline gives CDR1 SGHKS, CDR2 YYEKEE (reference sequence).

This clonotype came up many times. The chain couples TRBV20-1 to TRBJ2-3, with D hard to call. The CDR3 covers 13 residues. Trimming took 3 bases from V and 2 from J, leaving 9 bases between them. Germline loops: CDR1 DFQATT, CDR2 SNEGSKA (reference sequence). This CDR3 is CSASPAHTDTQYF. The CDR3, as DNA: TGCAGTGCTAGTCCGGCGCACACAGATACGCAGTATTTT.

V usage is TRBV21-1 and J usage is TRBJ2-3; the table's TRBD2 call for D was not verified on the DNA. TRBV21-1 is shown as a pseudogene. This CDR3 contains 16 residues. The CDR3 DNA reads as TGTGCCAGCAGCGACTATCAAGCGGGAGGGACAGATACGCAGTATTTT. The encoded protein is CASSDYQAGGTDTQYF.

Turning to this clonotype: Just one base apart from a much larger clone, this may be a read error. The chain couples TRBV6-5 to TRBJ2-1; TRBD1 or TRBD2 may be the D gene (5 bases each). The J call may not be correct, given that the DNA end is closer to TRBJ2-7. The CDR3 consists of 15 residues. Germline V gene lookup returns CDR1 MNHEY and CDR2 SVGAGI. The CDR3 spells CASSYSSGLHNEQYF. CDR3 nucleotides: TGTGCCAGCAGTTACTCTTCGGGGCTACACAATGAGCAGTACTTC.

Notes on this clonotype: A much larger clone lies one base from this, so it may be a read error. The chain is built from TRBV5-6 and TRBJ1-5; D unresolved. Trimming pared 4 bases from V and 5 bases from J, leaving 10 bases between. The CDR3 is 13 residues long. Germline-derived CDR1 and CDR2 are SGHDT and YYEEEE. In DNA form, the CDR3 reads TGTGCCAGCAGCAGAGAACAGTATCAGCCCCAGCATTTT. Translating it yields CASSREQYQPQHF.

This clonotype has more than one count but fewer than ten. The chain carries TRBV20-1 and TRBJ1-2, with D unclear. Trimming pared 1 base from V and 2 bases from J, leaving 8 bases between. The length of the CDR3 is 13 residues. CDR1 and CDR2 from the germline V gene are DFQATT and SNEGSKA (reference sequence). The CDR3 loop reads CSARARQNYGYTF. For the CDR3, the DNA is TGCAGTGCTAGAGCCCGCCAAAACTATGGCTACACCTTC.

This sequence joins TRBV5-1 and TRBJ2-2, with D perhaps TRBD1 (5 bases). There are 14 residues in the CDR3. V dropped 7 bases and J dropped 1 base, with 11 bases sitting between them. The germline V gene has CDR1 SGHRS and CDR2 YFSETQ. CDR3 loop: CASLDIVNTGELFF. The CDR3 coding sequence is TGCGCCAGCCTGGACATCGTGAACACCGGGGAGCTGTTTTTT.

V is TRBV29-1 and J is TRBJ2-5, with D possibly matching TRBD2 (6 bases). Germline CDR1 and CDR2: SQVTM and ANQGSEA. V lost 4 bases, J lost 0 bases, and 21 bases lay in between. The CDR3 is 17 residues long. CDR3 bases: TGCAGCGTTGCGGAGGACGTGCGGGGCGCCTACCAAGAGACCCAGTACTTC. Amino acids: CSVAEDVRGAYQETQYF.

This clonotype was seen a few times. The CDR3 region is CSASWQEKGYGYTF. DNA for the CDR3: TGCAGTGCTAGTTGGCAGGAAAAGGGATATGGCTACACCTTC. J is TRBJ1-2 and V is TRBV20-1; no firm D call. There are 14 residues in the CDR3. Trimming left V 3 bases short and J 5 bases short, with 16 bases between. Germline V gene data show CDR1 as DFQATT and CDR2 as SNEGSKA (reference sequence).

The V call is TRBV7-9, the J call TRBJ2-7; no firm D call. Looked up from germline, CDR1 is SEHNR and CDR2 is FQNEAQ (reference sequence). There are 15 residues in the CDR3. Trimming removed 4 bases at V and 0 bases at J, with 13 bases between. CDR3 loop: CASSSTRFSSYEQYF. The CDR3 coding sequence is TGTGCCAGCAGCTCAACTCGGTTTAGCTCCTACGAGCAGTACTTC.

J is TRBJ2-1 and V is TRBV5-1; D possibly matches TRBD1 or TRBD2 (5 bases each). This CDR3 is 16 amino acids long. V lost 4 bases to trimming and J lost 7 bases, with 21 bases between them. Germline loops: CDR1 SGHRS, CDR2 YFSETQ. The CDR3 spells CASSTAPGRPGNEQFF. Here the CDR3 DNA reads TGCGCCAGCAGCACCGCTCCGGGACGGCCTGGAAATGAGCAGTTCTTC. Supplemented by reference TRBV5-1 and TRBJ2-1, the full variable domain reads KAGVTQTPRYLIKTRGQQVTLSCSPISGHRSVSWYQQTPGQGLQFLFEYFSETQRNKGNFPGRFSGRQFSNSRSEMNVSTLELGDSALYLCASSTAPGRPGNEQFFGPGTRLTVL.

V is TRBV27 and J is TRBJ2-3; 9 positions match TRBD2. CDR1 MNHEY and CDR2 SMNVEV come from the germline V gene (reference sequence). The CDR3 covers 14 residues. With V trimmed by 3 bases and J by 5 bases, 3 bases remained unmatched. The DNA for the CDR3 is TGTGCCAGCAGTTTCAAGCGGGGGGAAGATACGCAGTATTTT. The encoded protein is CASSFKRGEDTQYF.

The CDR3 DNA follows: TGTGCCAGCATCGGACAGGCCGAACGAACTGAAGCTTTCTTT. Protein: CASIGQAERTEAFF. This chain joins TRBV6-6 and TRBJ1-1; TRBD1 aligns across 7 bases. This CDR3 is 14 amino acids long. Trimming removed 7 bases from V and 5 bases from J; junction bases left unmatched: 10. Germline-derived CDR1 and CDR2 are MNHNY and SVGAGI (reference sequence).